This TCR beta chain emerged from a study of somatic mutations in cytotoxic T cells in rheumatoid arthritis. Study-wide background: Purity of nearly 100% was reached when some V beta antibody-stained T-cell populations were flow-sorted, including V beta1+ cells sequenced for TCRB.

The junction had 4 bases not matched to a gene; V was cut back by 5 bases and J by 1 base. Germline CDR1 and CDR2: SEHNR and FQNEAQ (reference sequence). The CDR3 totals 15 residues. The data were produced by immunoSEQ multiplex PCR, yet TCRdb's version contains in-frame clones alone and is incomplete. The table has over 8,500 clones, around three quarters seen once. Isolation of CD4+ and CD8+ cells used positive magnetic bead selection, with purity checked by flow cytometry. This chain connects TRBV7-9 to TRBJ1-4; 7 bases fit TRBD1. The sample comprised CD8+ T cells sorted from blood. The receptor comes from a man in his 60s in good health. The CDR3 coding sequence is TGTGCCAGCAGCCTACGGACAGGAACTAATGAAAAACTGTTTTTT. This translates into CASSLRTGTNEKLFF.